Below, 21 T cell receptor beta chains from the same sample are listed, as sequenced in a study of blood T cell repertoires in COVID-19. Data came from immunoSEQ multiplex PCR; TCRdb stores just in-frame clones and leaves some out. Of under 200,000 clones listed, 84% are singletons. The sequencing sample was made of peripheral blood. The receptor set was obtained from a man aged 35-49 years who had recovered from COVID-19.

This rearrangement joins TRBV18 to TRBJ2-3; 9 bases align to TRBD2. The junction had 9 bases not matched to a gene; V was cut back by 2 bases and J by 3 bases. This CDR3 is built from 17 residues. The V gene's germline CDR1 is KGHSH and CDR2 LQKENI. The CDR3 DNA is TGTGCCAGCTCACCAAGTTTCGGCGGGGGGGATACAGATACGCAGTATTTT. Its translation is CASSPSFGGGDTDTQYF.

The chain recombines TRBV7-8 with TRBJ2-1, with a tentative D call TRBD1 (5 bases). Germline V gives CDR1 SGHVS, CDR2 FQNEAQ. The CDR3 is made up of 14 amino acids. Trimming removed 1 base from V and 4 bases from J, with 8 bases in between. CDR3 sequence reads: CASSLGQLYNEQFF. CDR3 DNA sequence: TGTGCCAGCAGCTTAGGACAGCTTTACAATGAGCAGTTCTTC.

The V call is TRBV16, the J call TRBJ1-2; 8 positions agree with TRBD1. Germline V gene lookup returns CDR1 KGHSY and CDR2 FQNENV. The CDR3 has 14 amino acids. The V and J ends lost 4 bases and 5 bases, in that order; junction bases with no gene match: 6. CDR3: CASSPRTGSYGYTF. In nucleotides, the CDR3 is TGTGCCAGCAGCCCTCGGACAGGGTCATATGGCTACACCTTC.

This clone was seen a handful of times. The chain's CDR3 is CATSDPGLAEETQYF. The CDR3, as DNA: TGTGCCACCAGTGATCCGGGACTAGCGGAAGAGACCCAGTACTTC. This chain joins TRBV24-1 and TRBJ2-5, with TRBD2 identical over 11 bases. This CDR3 has 15 amino acids. Germline values: CDR1 KGHDR, CDR2 SFDVKD. The trim removed 3 bases at V and 3 bases at J, leaving 2 bases unmatched.

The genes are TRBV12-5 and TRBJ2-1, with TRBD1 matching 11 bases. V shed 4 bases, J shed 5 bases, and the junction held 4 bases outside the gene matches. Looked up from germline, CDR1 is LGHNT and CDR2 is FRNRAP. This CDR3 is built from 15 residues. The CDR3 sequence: CASGSGTGGNNEQFF. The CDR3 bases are TGTGCTAGTGGTTCCGGGACAGGGGGAAACAATGAGCAGTTCTTC.

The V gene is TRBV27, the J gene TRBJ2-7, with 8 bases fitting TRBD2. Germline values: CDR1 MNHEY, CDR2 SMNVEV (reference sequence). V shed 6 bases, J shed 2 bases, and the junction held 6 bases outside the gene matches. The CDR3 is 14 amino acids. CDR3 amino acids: CASRFIAGPYEQYF. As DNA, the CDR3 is TGTGCCAGCAGGTTCATAGCGGGACCCTACGAGCAGTACTTC.

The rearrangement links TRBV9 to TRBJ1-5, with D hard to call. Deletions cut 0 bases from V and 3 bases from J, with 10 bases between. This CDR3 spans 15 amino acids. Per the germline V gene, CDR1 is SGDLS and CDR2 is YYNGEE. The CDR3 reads CASSVGGGDNQPQHF. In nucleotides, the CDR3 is TGTGCCAGCAGCGTAGGGGGAGGCGACAATCAGCCCCAGCATTTT.

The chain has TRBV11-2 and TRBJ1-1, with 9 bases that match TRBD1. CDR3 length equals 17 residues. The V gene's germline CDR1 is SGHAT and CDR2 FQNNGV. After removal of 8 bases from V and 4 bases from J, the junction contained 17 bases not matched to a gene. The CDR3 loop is CASSLRLDRGSSTEAFF. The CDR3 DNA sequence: TGTGCCAGCTCCTTGAGACTGGACAGGGGTTCGTCCACTGAAGCTTTCTTT.

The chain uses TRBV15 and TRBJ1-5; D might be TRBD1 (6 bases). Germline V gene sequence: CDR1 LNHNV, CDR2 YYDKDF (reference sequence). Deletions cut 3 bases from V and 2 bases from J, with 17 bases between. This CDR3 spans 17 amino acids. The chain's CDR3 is CATSRDRINSGNQPQHF. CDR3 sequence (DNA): TGTGCCACCAGCAGGGACAGAATCAATAGTGGCAATCAGCCCCAGCATTTT. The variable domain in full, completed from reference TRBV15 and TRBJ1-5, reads DAMVIQNPRYQVTQFGKPVTLSCSQTLNHNVMYWYQQKSSQAPKLLFHYYDKDFNNEADTPDNFQSRRPNTSFCFLDIRSPGLGDTAMYLCATSRDRINSGNQPQHFGDGTRLSIL.

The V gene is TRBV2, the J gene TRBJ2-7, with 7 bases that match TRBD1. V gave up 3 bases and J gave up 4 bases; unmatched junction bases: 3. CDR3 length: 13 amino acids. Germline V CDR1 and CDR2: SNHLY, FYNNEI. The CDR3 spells CASSEGQPYEQYF. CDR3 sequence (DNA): TGTGCCAGCAGTGAGGGACAGCCATACGAGCAGTACTTC.

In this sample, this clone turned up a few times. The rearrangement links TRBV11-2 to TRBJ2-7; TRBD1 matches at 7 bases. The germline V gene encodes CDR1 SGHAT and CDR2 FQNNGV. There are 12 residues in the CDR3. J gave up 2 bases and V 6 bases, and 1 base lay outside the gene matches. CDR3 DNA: TGTGCCAGCAGGACAGGGCCCTACGAGCAGTACTTC. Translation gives CASRTGPYEQYF.

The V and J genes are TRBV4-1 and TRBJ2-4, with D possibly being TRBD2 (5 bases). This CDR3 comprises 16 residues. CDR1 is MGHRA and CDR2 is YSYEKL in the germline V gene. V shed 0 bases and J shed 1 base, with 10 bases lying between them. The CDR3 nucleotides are TGCGCCAGCAGCCAAGATCGGGGTAGGGCCAAAAACATTCAGTACTTC. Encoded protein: CASSQDRGRAKNIQYF.

CDR3 DNA: TGTGCCAGCAGTTCCGGACAGGTCTATCAGCCCCAGCATTTT. It specifies CASSSGQVYQPQHF. The genes are TRBV28 and TRBJ1-5; 7 bases line up with TRBD1. Trimming at V came to 4 bases and at J to 5 bases, leaving 5 bases not matched to a gene. The CDR3 is made up of 14 amino acids. Germline CDR1 MDHEN, CDR2 SYDVKM. Drawing the rest from reference TRBV28 and TRBJ1-5, the complete variable domain is DVKVTQSSRYLVKRTGEKVFLECVQDMDHENMFWYRQDPGLGLRLIYFSYDVKMKEKGDIPEGYSVSREKKERFSLILESASTNQTSMYLCASSSGQVYQPQHFGDGTRLSIL.

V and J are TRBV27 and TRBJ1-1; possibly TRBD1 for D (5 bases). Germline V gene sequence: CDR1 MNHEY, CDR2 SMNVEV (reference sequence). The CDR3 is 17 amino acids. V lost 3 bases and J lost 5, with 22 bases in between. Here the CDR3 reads CASSFSLSQGRGTEAFF. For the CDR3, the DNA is TGTGCCAGCAGTTTTTCCCTTTCACAAGGCCGGGGGACTGAAGCTTTCTTT.

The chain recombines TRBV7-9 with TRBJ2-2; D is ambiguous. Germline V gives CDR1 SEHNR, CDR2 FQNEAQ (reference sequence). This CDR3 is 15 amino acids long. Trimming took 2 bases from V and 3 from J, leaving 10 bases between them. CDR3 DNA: TGTGCCAGCAGCTTACGCGTCCTGGACACCGGGGAGCTGTTTTTT. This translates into CASSLRVLDTGELFF.

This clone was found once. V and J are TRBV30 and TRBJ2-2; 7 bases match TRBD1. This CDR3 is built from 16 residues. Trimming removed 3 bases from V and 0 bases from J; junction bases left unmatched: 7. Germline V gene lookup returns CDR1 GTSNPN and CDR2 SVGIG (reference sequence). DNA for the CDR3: TGTGCCTGGAGGATGAGGGGGCCGTCGAACACCGGGGAGCTGTTTTTT. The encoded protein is CAWRMRGPSNTGELFF.

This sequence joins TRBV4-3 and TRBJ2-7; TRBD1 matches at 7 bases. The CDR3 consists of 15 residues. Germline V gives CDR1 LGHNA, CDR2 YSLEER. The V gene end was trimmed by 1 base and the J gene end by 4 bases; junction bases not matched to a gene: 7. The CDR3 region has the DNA TGCGCCAGCAGCCAAGGGACAGGAGAGTCATACGAGCAGTACTTC. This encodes CASSQGTGESYEQYF.

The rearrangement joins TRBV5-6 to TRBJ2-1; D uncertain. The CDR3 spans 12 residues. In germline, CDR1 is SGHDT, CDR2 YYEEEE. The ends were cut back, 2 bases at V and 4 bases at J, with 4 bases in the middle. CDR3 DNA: TGTGCCAGCAGCTTCGGGTACAATGAGCAGTTCTTC. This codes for CASSFGYNEQFF.

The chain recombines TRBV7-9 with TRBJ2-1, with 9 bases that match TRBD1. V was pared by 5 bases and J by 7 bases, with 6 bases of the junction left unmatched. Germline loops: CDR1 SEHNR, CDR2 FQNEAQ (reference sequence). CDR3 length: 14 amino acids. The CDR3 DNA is TGTGCCAGCAGCCGCAGGACAGGGGAGAATGAGCAGTTCTTC. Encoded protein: CASSRRTGENEQFF.

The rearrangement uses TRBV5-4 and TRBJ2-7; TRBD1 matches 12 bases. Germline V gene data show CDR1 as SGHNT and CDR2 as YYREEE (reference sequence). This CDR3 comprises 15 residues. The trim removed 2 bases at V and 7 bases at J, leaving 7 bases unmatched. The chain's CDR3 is CASSLPGQGAEEQYF. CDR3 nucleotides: TGTGCCAGCAGCTTACCGGGACAGGGGGCGGAAGAGCAGTACTTC.

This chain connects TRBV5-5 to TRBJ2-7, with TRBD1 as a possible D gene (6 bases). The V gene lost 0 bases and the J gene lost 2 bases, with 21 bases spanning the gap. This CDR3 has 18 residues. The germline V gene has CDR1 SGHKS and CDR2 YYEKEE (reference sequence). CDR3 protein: CASSLASHRVTAPYEQYF. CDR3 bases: TGTGCCAGCAGCTTGGCCTCTCACAGGGTAACGGCGCCCTACGAGCAGTACTTC.